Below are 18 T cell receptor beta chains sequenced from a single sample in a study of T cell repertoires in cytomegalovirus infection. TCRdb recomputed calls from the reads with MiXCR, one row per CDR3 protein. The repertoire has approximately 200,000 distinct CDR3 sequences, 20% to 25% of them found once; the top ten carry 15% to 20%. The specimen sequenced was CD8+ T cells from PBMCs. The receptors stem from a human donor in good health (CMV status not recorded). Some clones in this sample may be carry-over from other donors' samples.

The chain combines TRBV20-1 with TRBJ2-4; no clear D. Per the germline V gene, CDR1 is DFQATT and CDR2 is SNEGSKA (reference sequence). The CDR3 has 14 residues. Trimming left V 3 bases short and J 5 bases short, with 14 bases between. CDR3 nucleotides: TGCAGTGCTAGGCTCCCGAACTCGGAAAACATTCAGTACTTC. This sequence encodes CSARLPNSENIQYF.

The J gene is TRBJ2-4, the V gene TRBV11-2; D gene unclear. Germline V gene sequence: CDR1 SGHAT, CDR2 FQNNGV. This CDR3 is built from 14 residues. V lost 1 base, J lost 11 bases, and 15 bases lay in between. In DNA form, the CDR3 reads TGTGCCAGCAGCTTAGCCGCCGGAGCTAACCTTCAGTACTTC. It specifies CASSLAAGANLQYF. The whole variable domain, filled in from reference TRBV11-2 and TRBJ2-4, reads EAGVAQSPRYKIIEKRQSVAFWCNPISGHATLYWYQQILGQGPKLLIQFQNNGVVDDSQLPKDRFSAERLKGVDSTLKIQPAKLEDSAVYLCASSLAAGANLQYFGAGTRLSVL.

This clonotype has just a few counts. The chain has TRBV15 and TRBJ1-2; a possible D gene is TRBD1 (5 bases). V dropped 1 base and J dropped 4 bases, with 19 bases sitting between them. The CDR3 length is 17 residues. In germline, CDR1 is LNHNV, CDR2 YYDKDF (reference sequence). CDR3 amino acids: CATSRAPGGEESYGYTF. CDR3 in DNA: TGTGCCACCAGCAGAGCCCCGGGGGGGGAGGAGAGCTATGGCTACACCTTC. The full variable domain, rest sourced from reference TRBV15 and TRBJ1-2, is DAMVIQNPRYQVTQFGKPVTLSCSQTLNHNVMYWYQQKSSQAPKLLFHYYDKDFNNEADTPDNFQSRRPNTSFCFLDIRSPGLGDTAMYLCATSRAPGGEESYGYTFGSGTRLTVV.

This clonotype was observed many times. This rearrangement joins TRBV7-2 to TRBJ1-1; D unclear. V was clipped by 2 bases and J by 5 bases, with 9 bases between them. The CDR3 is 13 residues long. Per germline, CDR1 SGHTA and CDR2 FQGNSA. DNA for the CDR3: TGTGCCAGCAGCTTACGGGGAAGAACTGAAGCTTTCTTT. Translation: CASSLRGRTEAFF. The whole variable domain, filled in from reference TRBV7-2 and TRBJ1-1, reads GAGVSQSPSNKVTEKGKDVELRCDPISGHTALYWYRQSLGQGLEFLIYFQGNSAPDKSGLPSDRFSAERTGGSVSTLTIQRTQQEDSAVYLCASSLRGRTEAFFGQGTRLTVV.

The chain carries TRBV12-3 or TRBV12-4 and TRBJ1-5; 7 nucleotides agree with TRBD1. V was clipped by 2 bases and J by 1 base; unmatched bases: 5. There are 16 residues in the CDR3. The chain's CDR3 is CASSLSWDSSNQPQHF. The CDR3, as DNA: TGTGCCAGCAGTTTATCCTGGGACAGCAGCAATCAGCCCCAGCATTTT.

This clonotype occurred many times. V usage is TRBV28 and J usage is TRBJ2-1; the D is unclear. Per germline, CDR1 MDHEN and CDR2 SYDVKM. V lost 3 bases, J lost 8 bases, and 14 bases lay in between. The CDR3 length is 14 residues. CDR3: CASSFRLSLDEQFF. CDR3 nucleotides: TGTGCCAGCAGTTTTCGTCTGTCGCTAGATGAGCAGTTCTTC.

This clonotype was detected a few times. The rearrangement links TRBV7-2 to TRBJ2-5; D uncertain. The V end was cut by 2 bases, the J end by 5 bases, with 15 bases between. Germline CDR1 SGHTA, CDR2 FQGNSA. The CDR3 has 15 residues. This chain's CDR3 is CASSLNRLVVETQYF. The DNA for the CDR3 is TGTGCCAGCAGCTTAAATAGATTGGTCGTGGAGACCCAGTACTTC.

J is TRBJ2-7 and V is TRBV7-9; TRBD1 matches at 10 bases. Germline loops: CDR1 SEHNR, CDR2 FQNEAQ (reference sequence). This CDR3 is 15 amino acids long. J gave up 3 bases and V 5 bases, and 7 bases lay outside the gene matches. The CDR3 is CASSLGTGDSYEQYF. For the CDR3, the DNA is TGTGCCAGCAGCCTGGGGACAGGGGATAGCTACGAGCAGTACTTC.

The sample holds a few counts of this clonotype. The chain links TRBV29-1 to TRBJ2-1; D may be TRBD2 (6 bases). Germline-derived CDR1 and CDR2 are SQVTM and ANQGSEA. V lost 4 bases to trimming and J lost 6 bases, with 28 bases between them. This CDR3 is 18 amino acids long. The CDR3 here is CSVVFLGVAGKLLNEQFF. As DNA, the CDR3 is TGCAGCGTTGTATTCCTGGGGGTCGCGGGGAAGCTTCTCAATGAGCAGTTCTTC.

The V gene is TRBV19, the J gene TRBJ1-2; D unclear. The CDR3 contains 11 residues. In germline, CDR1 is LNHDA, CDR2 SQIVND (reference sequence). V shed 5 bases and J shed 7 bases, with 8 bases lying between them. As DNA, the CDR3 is TGTGCCAGTAGTCCCGGGCCTGGCTACACCTTC. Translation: CASSPGPGYTF.

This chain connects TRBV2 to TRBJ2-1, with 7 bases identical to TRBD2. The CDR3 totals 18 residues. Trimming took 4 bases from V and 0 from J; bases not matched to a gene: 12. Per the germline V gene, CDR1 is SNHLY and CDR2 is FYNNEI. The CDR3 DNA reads TGTGCCAGCAGTGGGTCGCCCCGTCCGGGGGGCTCCTACAATGAGCAGTTCTTC. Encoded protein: CASSGSPRPGGSYNEQFF.

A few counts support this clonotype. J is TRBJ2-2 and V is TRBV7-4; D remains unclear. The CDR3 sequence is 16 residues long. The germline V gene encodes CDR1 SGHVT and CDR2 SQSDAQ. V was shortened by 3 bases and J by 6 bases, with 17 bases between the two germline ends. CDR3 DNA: TGTGCCAGCAGCTTTCCCGTGACCGCTCGCCCCGGGGAGCTGTTTTTT. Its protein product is CASSFPVTARPGELFF.

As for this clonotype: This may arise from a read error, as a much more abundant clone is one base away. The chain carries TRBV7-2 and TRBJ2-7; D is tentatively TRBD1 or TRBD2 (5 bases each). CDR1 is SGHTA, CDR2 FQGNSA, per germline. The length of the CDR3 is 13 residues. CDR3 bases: TGTGCCAGCATAAGGGACGGATCCTACAAGCAGTACTTC. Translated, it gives CASIRDGSYKQYF. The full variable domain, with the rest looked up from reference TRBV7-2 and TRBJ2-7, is GAGVSQSPSNKVTEKGKDVELRCDPISGHTALYWYRQSLGQGLEFLIYFQGNSAPDKSGLPSDRFSAERTGGSVSTLTIQRTQQEDSAVYLCASIRDGSYKQYFGPGTRLTVT.

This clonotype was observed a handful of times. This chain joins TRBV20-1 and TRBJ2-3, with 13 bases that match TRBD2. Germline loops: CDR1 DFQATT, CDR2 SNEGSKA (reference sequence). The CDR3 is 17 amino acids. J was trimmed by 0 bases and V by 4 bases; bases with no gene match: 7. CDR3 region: CSAKGLAGALSTDTQYF. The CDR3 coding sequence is TGCAGTGCTAAAGGACTAGCGGGGGCCCTAAGCACAGATACGCAGTATTTT.

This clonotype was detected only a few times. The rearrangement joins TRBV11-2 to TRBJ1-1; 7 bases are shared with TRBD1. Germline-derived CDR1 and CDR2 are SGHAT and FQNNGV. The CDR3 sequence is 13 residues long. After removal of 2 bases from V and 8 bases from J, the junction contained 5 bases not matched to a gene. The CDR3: CASSLIQGIEAFF. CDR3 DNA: TGTGCCAGCAGCTTAATACAGGGGATAGAAGCTTTCTTT.

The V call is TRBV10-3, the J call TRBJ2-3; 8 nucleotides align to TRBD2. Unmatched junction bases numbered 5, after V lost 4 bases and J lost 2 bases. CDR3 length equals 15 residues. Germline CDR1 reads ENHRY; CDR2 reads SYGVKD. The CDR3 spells CAISGGSGNTDTQYF. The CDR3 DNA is TGTGCCATCAGTGGGGGTAGCGGGAACACAGATACGCAGTATTTT.

CDR3 DNA: TGTGCCAGCAGCTTTGCGAATAACTATGGCTACACCTTC. This encodes CASSFANNYGYTF. The chain uses TRBV7-4 and TRBJ1-2; D is unresolved. The CDR3 is 13 residues long. V lost 3 bases, J lost 1 base, and 6 bases lay in between. Germline CDR1 reads SGHVT; CDR2 reads SQSDAQ.

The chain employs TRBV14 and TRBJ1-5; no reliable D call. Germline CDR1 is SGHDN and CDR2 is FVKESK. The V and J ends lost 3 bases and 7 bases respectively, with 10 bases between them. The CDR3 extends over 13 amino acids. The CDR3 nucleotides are TGTGCCAGCAGCCAGGCCATTGGACAGCCCCAGCATTTT. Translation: CASSQAIGQPQHF. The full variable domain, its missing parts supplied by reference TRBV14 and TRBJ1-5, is EAGVTQFPSHSVIEKGQTVTLRCDPISGHDNLYWYRRVMGKEIKFLLHFVKESKQDESGMPNNRFLAERTGGTYSTLKVQPAELEDSGVYFCASSQAIGQPQHFGDGTRLSIL.